Listed below are T cell receptor beta chains from one sample, sequenced in a study of T cell changes during pregnancy in multiple sclerosis. Profiling relied on immunoSEQ multiplex PCR, and the TCRdb table lists in-frame clones only, not all of them. This sample has approximately 31,000 clones, with about 92% found just once. Sequencing used CD4+ T cells from peripheral blood mononuclear cells, obtained in the second trimester of pregnancy. The receptors shown here come from a female donor with multiple sclerosis, enrolled in a pregnancy study. The CDR3 runs from the conserved cysteine through the conserved F or W. D genes are given only for firm matches. Rows may omit the clone size; those that give it use once, few, many or a size class.

j_gene	d_gene	v_gene	abundance	CDR3aa	CDR3nt
TRBJ2-1	TRBD2	TRBV15	NA	CATSRDKAGGSSEQFF	TGTGCCACCAGCAGAGATAAGGCGGGAGGGTCAAGTGAGCAGTTCTTC
TRBJ2-5	TRBD2	TRBV7-2	NA	CASSWGTTQETQYF	TGTGCCAGCAGCTGGGGGACTACCCAAGAGACCCAGTACTTC
TRBJ2-5	NA	TRBV18	NA	CASSPILQETQYF	TGTGCCAGCTCACCGATACTCCAAGAGACCCAGTACTTC
TRBJ2-1	NA	TRBV6-5	NA	CASSYLPKSYNEQFF	TGTGCCAGCAGTTACCTCCCGAAGAGCTACAATGAGCAGTTCTTC
TRBJ2-5	TRBD1	TRBV19	NA	CASSAGQGGKTQYF	TGTGCCAGTAGTGCTGGACAGGGCGGCAAGACCCAGTACTTC
TRBJ1-1	TRBD1	TRBV5-1	NA	CASSLAGQGQHGLTEAFF	TGCGCCAGCAGCTTGGCGGGACAGGGCCAACATGGCCTCACTGAAGCTTTCTTT
TRBJ1-5	TRBD1	TRBV19	NA	CASSPDRSNQPQHF	TGTGCCAGTAGCCCGGACAGGAGCAATCAGCCCCAGCATTTT
TRBJ2-2	TRBD2	TRBV4-3	NA	CASSQVTSVTGELFF	TGCGCCAGCAGCCAAGTAACTAGCGTGACCGGGGAGCTGTTTTTT
TRBJ2-1	NA	TRBV9	NA	CASSVGPDGSYNEQFF	TGTGCCAGCAGCGTTGGCCCCGACGGGTCCTACAATGAGCAGTTCTTC
TRBJ1-1	NA	TRBV19	NA	CASSSRGINTEAFF	TGTGCCAGTAGTTCGAGGGGGATCAACACTGAAGCTTTCTTT
TRBJ2-2	NA	TRBV19	NA	CATAGIGRTGELFF	TGTGCCACCGCCGGGATTGGGAGGACCGGGGAGCTGTTTTTT
TRBJ2-1	NA	TRBV29-1	NA	CSVSRSYTEQFF	TGCAGCGTCTCTAGGTCATACACTGAGCAGTTCTTC
TRBJ1-2	NA	TRBV30	once	CAWSGGNYGYTF	TGTGCCTGGAGTGGAGGGAACTATGGCTACACCTTC
TRBJ2-2	NA	TRBV19	NA	CASSTQNTGELFF	TGTGCCAGTAGTACCCAGAACACCGGGGAGCTGTTTTTT
TRBJ2-1	NA	TRBV11-3	NA	CASSLGVLNEQFF	TGTGCCAGCAGCTTAGGTGTCTTGAATGAGCAGTTCTTC
TRBJ2-5	TRBD1	TRBV5-4	NA	CASSRTGTGVMETQYF	TGTGCCAGCAGCCGGACCGGGACAGGGGTGATGGAGACCCAGTACTTC
TRBJ2-7	TRBD1	TRBV6-4	NA	CASSVRQGIGNEQYF	TGTGCCAGCAGCGTCAGACAGGGAATAGGGAACGAGCAGTACTTC
TRBJ1-2	TRBD1	TRBV6-5	NA	CASSRQGLPNYGYTF	TGTGCCAGCAGTAGACAGGGCCTTCCTAACTATGGCTACACCTTC
TRBJ2-3	TRBD2	TRBV7-9	NA	CASSPGLAGADTQYF	TGTGCCAGCAGCCCGGGACTAGCGGGAGCAGATACGCAGTATTTT
TRBJ1-1	NA	TRBV11-1	NA	CASSFRGSGEAFF	TGTGCCAGCAGCTTTCGGGGTTCAGGTGAAGCTTTCTTT
TRBJ1-3	TRBD1	TRBV7-2	once	CASSVDRGSGNTIYF	TGTGCCAGCAGCGTGGACAGGGGGTCTGGAAACACCATATATTTT
TRBJ2-2	NA	TRBV30	NA	CAWSVRVGANTGELFF	TGTGCCTGGAGTGTACGAGTGGGAGCGAACACCGGGGAGCTGTTTTTT